This T cell receptor (beta chain) was profiled in a study of Ad26.COV2.S vaccination and SARS-CoV-2 variants. Overall study context: Within the COV1001 Ad26.COV2.S trial arm, the donor was enrolled. Intramuscular Ad26.COV2.S doses were given once or twice, 56 days apart. General observations from the study: Vaccine and placebo recipients had similar non-spike TCR breadth.

The treatment denotes: 15 to 20 received Ad26.COV2.S at low or high dose, single or two shots; roughly five received placebo; per-sample allocation not given. All samples were drawn on day 63, counting from the first vaccine or placebo injection. The administered vaccine (an Ad26 vector) expressed Wuhan-strain SARS-CoV-2 spike. The CDR3 contains 15 residues. Germline trimming cut 6 bases from V and 2 bases from J; bases unmatched to any gene: 2. CDR1 and CDR2 (germline): KGHSH, LQKENI. TCRdb's copy holds only in-frame clones and misses some; the assay was immunoSEQ multiplex PCR. The data show approximately 300,000 clones, 70% to 90% seen once. As regards this clone: Its antigen is not identified.

Material: peripheral blood, obtained in a trial of Ad26.COV2.S vaccine versus placebo. This TCR came from a person aged 18-60 years who received the Ad26.COV2.S COVID-19 vaccine or a placebo. The genes are TRBV18 and TRBJ1-5; 12 nucleotides match TRBD1. CDR3 bases: TGTGCCAGCTCCGGGACAGGGGGCGGCAATCAGCCCCAGCATTTT. Protein product: CASSGTGGGNQPQHF. The full variable domain, rest sourced from reference TRBV18 and TRBJ1-5, is NAGVMQNPRHLVRRRGQEARLRCSPMKGHSHVYWYRQLPEEGLKFMVYLQKENIIDESGMPKERFSAEFPKEGPSILRIQQVVRGDSAAYFCASSGTGGGNQPQHFGDGTRLSIL.